The entry below describes one TCR beta chain. The antigen is not known. The entry originates in a study of human T cells and chemical hapten exposure. Each CDR3 protein gets one entry after TCRdb re-called the RACE reads with MiXCR. This table holds 120,000 or so distinct CDR3 sequences, approximately 11% found once. Time point indicated: patch test 3, about 24 weeks after DPC sensitization. Described treatment: therapeutic diphenylcyclopropenone sensitization with weekly scalp DPC. Study observations and caveats: Against controls, expanded TCRs gave rise to significantly more large CDR3 similarity clusters. As the donors had alopecia, their immune response may differ from healthy people's.

The CDR3 consists of 14 residues. J was trimmed by 3 bases and V by 3 bases; bases with no gene match: 1. The sample in question was whole blood, obtained in connection with sensitization to the hapten diphenylcyclopropenone (DPC). The chain links TRBV12-3 or TRBV12-4 to TRBJ2-7; 11 bases agree with TRBD1. The receptor's source is a woman in her forties or fifties with alopecia areata. Some clones in this sample may be carry-over from other donors' samples. CDR3 nucleotide sequence: TGTGCCAGCAGTTTCGGGACAGGGGGCTACGAGCAGTACTTC. Encoded protein: CASSFGTGGYEQYF.